This T cell receptor beta chain was obtained from a study of Ad26.COV2.S vaccination and SARS-CoV-2 variants. Overall study results and limits: Reportedly, spike-specific CD8+ and CD4+ T cell responses achieved substantial breadth once vaccination had taken place.

The protocol was immunoSEQ multiplex PCR, while the TCRdb copy is restricted to in-frame clones and leaves out a portion. The profile covers a few hundred thousand clones, with about nine tenths appearing a single time and more than 9% taken by the ten largest. Details on this clone: Its target is unknown.

Treatment denoted: some 20 received Ad26.COV2.S at low or high dose, single or two shots; roughly five received placebo; per-sample allocation not given. Specimens were obtained on day 63 following the first vaccine or placebo injection. This CDR3 region has 14 residues. CDR1 and CDR2 from the germline V gene are SNHLY and FYNNEI. V lost 7 bases and J lost 3, with 10 bases in between. This clonotype was obtained from a person aged 18-60 years who received the Ad26.COV2.S COVID-19 vaccine or a placebo. The sample here was peripheral blood, taken in a trial of Ad26.COV2.S vaccine versus placebo. The V call is TRBV2, the J call TRBJ1-6; D is ambiguous. CDR3 nucleotides: TGTGCCAGCAAGGCGGGATTCTATAATTCACCCCTCCACTTT. Translating it yields CASKAGFYNSPLHF.